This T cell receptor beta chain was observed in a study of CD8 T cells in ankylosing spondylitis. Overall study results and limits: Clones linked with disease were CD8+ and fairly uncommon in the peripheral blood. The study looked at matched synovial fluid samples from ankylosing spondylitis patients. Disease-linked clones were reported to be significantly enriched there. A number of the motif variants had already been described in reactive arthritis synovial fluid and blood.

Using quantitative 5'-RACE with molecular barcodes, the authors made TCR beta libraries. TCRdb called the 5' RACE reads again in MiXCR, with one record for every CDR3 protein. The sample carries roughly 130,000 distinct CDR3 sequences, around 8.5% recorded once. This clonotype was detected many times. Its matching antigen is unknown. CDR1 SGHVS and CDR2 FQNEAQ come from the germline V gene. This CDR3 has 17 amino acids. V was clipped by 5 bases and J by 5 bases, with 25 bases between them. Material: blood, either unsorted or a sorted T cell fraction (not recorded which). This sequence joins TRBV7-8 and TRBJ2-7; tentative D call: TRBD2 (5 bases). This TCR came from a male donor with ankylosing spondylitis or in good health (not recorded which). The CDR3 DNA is TGTGCCAGCAGCCGCACCACTAGTTTTGGTTTCGTCCACGAGCAGTACTTC. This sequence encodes CASSRTTSFGFVHEQYF.